The T cell receptor beta chain described here comes from a study of blood T cell repertoires in COVID-19 (dated by TCRdb to between 2020 and 2021). Regarding the research as a whole: Samples covering the acute and convalescent phases of COVID-19 were provided by collaborators in the United States, Italy and Spain. Samples came from the ongoing ImmuneRACE study (first 160 participants) plus 1,254 subjects from 6 global collaborators. The material from the prospective study consisted of cDNA or gDNA derived from T cells, B-cell-depleted T cells, or PBMCs. The repertoires were released in a freely available public database intended as a resource for research on the immune response to SARS-CoV-2. The sample metadata nearly always contained a de-identified subject ID, COVID-19 status, age in years and sex. Deeply sampled blood TCRbeta repertoires from subjects exposed to, actively infected with, or recovered from COVID-19 were included in the dataset. HLA class I and class II types, where available, came from metadata supplied by the sample provider rather than from assay-based typing.

CDR3 length: 13 amino acids, cysteine to phenylalanine. Of all the DNA, just the CDR3 is kept, 39 bases in frame from base 1. The collaborating institutions used their own protocols to collect whole blood in K2EDTA tubes. Collaborator samples were shipped for TCRbeta analysis as frozen whole blood, isolated PBMCs, or DNA extracted from either sample type. To note about this clone: Its antigen is not yet known. There are no base qualities to consult, and no much larger clone falls within one base.

TCRbeta CDR3 regions were amplified from genomic DNA using the immunoSEQ Assay, a bias-controlled multiplex PCR. On the authors' methods: Within the assay, amplification of reference gene primers was used to estimate how many nucleated cells each sample contained. Sequence reads were collapsed and filtered to measure the absolute abundance of every unique TCRbeta CDR3 rearrangement. For each sample, productive Simpson clonality was calculated by taking the square root of Simpson's diversity index across productive rearrangements. TCRdb obtained this table from immuneACCESS and retained in-frame rearrangements with V and J assigned. These tables miss some clones; where compared with another copy, unresolved V genes account for less than half of the shortfall, and the remainder is unexplained. V and J calls and clone size are as listed in that table; D and trimming were resolved from the DNA. This sample has about 120,000 clones in its table, and about 84% of those were observed once. The ten largest clones represent 3% to 5% of the sample.

The study at large found these results: Clinical and demographic metadata were provided uncurated, with the amount varying by source and participant.

Sequences were obtained from peripheral blood. The sequence was collected from a man aged 60 to 75 with acute or convalescent COVID-19. The sequence joins TRBV21-1 to TRBJ2-7; TRBD1 was called by the table and not checked on the DNA. TRBV21-1 is annotated as a pseudogene. For the CDR3, the sequence is CASSSSQGNEQYF. The nucleotide sequence is given as TGTGCCAGCAGCAGTTCACAGGGTAACGAGCAGTACTTC.